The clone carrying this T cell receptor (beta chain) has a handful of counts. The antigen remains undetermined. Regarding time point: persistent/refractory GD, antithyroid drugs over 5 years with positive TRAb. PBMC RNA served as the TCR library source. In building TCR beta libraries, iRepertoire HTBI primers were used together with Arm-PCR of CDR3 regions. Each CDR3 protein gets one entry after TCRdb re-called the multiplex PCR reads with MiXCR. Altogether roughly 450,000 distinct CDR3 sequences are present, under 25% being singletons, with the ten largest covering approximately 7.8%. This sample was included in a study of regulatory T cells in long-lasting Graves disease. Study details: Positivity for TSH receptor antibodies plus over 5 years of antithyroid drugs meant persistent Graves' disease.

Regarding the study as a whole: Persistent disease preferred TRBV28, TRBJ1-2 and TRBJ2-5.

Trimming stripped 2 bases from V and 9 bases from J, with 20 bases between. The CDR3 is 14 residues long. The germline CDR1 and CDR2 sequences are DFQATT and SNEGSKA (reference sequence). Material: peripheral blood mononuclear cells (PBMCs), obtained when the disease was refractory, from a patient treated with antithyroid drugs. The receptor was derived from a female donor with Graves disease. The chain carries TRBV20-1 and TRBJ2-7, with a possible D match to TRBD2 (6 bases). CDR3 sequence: CSARFATGESGQYF. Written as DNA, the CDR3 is TGCAGTGCTAGATTCGCGACGGGAGAATCAGGGCAGTACTTC.